The entry below describes one T cell receptor beta chain. The clone's antigen remains unknown. No clone much larger than this one lies a single base away; base qualities are absent. Libraries were prepared through PCR. TCRdb shows the sequencer as Illumina HiSeq 2500. Unique molecular identifiers were incorporated into TCR beta cDNA libraries to reduce PCR and sequencing biases. Per 1 to 10 million input T cells, roughly 500,000 cDNA molecules were obtained, such that each molecule approximated one T cell. The same protocol used for the earlier healthy control dataset was applied to prepare and sequence the patient libraries. Within a given batch, samples were prepared together, multiplexed and sequenced on the same HiSeq lane. The source study handled its data this way. MIGEC handled the raw barcoded reads, throwing out single-read molecular identifier groups before consensus assembly and CDR3 extraction. VDJtools was used for post-analysis of the clonotype tables, with diversity normalized by down-sampling every dataset to the smallest sample size. To correct batch-related cross-sample contamination, repertoire overlap clustering matched CDR3 amino acid sequences but not nucleotide sequences. The public reads were quality trimmed at Q25 with fastp and then assembled into clones with MiXCR by TCRdb, keeping productive beta chains. Merged by CDR3 protein, the rows form single entries marked with the most common genes and DNA. TCRdb's processing, not the study's, gives the V and J calls here. This sample is represented by 350,000 to 450,000 distinct CDR3 sequences; more than 30% of them were singletons. Around 8% of the sample is in the top ten clones.

These data originate in a study of post-analysis software for immune sequencing data (dated by TCRdb to the mid-2010s). Background on the whole study: Disease courses on record covered relapsing-remitting, secondary progressive and progressive-relapsing multiple sclerosis, though some patients had no subtype annotation. A subset of samples was prepared in parallel using single-end sample barcoding, then pooled and co-amplified after Illumina adapter ligation. Patient repertoires were compared against 11 previously published healthy control repertoires from donors aged about 6 to 26 years. Results and caveats for the whole study, not just this receptor: A handful of TRBV segments, including TRBV5-6, TRBV5-1 and TRBV20-1, were significantly more frequent in patients than controls. The multiple sclerosis patient group was slightly younger than the control group. Direct clustering with F measure revealed strong co-clustering of samples prepared in the same batch, which led to a batch-effect correction. Significantly lower normalized Chao1 diversity was found in multiple sclerosis patients than in controls, suggesting substantial peripheral T-cell clonal expansion.

To demonstrate the VDJtools post-analysis software, the study profiled TCR beta repertoires from the peripheral blood of approximately twelve young patients with multiple sclerosis. The patients with multiple sclerosis were children and adolescents between about 6 and 15 years of age. V drops 4 bases and J drops 2 bases, leaving 16 bases in between. The cysteine opens and the phenylalanine closes a CDR3 of 16 amino acids. Only CDR3 DNA remains: 48 bases, in frame from the first base. The germline V gene sets CDR1 to ENHRY and CDR2 to SYGVKD. The chain uses TRBV10-3 and TRBJ2-3, and the D gene may be TRBD2, 6 bases matching. The sample taken for sequencing was blood. This clonotype originated in a girl aged 2-15 years with multiple sclerosis. CDR3 region: CAISAPGGIVTDTQYF. Read as DNA, the sequence is TGTGCCATCAGTGCCCCTGGGGGGATAGTCACAGATACGCAGTATTTT.